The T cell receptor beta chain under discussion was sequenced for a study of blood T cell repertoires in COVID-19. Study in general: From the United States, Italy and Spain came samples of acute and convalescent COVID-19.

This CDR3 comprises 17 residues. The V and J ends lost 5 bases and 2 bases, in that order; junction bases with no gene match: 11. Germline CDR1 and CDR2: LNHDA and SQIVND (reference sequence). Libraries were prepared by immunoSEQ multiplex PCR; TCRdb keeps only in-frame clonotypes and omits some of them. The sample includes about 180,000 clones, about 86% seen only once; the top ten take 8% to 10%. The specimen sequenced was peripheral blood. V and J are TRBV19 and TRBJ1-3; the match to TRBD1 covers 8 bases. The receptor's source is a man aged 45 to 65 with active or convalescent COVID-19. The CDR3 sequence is CASSSGPGGRPGNTIYF. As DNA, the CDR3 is TGTGCCAGTAGTTCCGGTCCAGGGGGCAGACCTGGAAACACCATATATTTT.